This T cell receptor beta chain was sequenced for a study of blood T cells in healthy people across ages. Study summary: About one barcoded beta molecule was captured per two T cells (by template switching).

A second about 7 to 12 cycle PCR used barcoded and J-beta primers. One entry per CDR3 protein results from TCRdb running MiXCR on the 5' RACE reads. Counted here are approximately 1,000,000 distinct CDR3 sequences, more than 40% occurring once; the ten biggest clones make up approximately 17%. Trimming cost V 0 bases and J 7 bases, with 10 bases left between them. CDR1 is SQVTM and CDR2 is ANQGSEA in the germline V gene. The CDR3 extends over 12 amino acids. This clonotype was seen a handful of times. The receptor was derived from a woman aged 60-75 years in good health. The sequencing sample was made of blood. The chain combines TRBV29-1 with TRBJ2-7; D call uncertain. CDR3 coding DNA: TGCAGCGTTGAAGAAGGCAGCTTGGAGCAGTACTTC. Translation: CSVEEGSLEQYF.